This is a list of T cell receptor beta chains from one sample in a study of blood T cell repertoires in COVID-19. Only in-frame clones appear in the TCRdb table, and some are missing; sequencing was by immunoSEQ multiplex PCR. This sample has about 500,000 clones; roughly 89% occur once, and the top ten carry around 0.95%. The sequencing input was peripheral blood. The source is a man aged 18 to 30 with COVID-19, enrolled during active disease. Each CDR3 is given with its conserved first and last residue.

J gene,V gene,CDR3 protein
TRBJ1-1,TRBV3-1/TRBV3-2,CASSLHGRAGFF
TRBJ2-3,TRBV2,CASSWTDIPTDTQYF
TRBJ2-2,TRBV27,CASATSGRVGELFF
TRBJ2-1,TRBV9,CASSVPSQAGDNEQFF
TRBJ2-1,TRBV18,CASSPHPVGEGHSYNEQFF
TRBJ1-2,TRBV19,CASSINERRPGDF
TRBJ2-2,TRBV9,CASSVSPTDTGELFF
TRBJ2-5,TRBV3-1/TRBV3-2,CASSQSGSRGETQYF
TRBJ1-5,TRBV5-4,CASSFGGSYSNQPQHF
TRBJ1-4,TRBV6-5,CASSRTATNEKLFF
TRBJ2-7,TRBV6-5,CASSDRSGSDEQYF
TRBJ1-3,TRBV13,CASTAGRKWNTIYF
TRBJ2-3,TRBV4-1,CASSQSSAGQRGTDTQYF
TRBJ2-2,TRBV25-1,CASSDQGGHAGELFF
TRBJ2-7,TRBV14,CASSQYPSGFTSSYEQYF
TRBJ2-3,TRBV6-6,CASTPRGGRTDTQYF
TRBJ2-3,TRBV2,CASTPTSPDTQYF
TRBJ2-7,TRBV19,CASSTPRSGRVYEQYF
TRBJ1-5,TRBV11-3,CASSLTSGEPQHF
TRBJ1-1,TRBV12-3/TRBV12-4,CASSFSGEAFF
TRBJ2-7,TRBV24-1,CATSGSQGYEQYF
TRBJ2-1,TRBV4-1,CASSQGVNEQFF
TRBJ2-7,TRBV4-1,CASSPGAGGSSWEQYF
TRBJ2-1,TRBV6-6,CASSYSPSLYNEQFF
TRBJ1-1,TRBV2,CASSPGRGTGRRDTEAFF
TRBJ2-3,TRBV7-6,CASSYRQGGSTDTQYF
TRBJ2-2,TRBV11-2,CASTGTPNTGELFF
TRBJ2-7,TRBV2,CASSPGTSYYEQYF
TRBJ1-3,TRBV5-4,CASSLGGQSALDTIYF
TRBJ2-3,TRBV6-5,CASRNGLAADTQYF
TRBJ2-7,TRBV12-5,CASGSQVSYEQYF
TRBJ1-5,TRBV5-8,CASSLNAQPQHF
TRBJ2-1,TRBV5-1,CASSLDLAGSGNEQFF
TRBJ2-7,TRBV30,CAWGHIQLAAKVEQYF
TRBJ1-2,TRBV15,CAVRDGYGYTF
TRBJ2-5,TRBV27,CASRAAEGWKTQYF
TRBJ2-1,TRBV7-9,CASTFYKTGTSGRAGDEQFF
TRBJ1-1,TRBV12-3/TRBV12-4,CASSIPPRGEAFF
TRBJ1-5,TRBV5-5,CASSLDRSLSNQPQHF
TRBJ2-5,TRBV2,CASSEARAGVRETQYF
TRBJ2-1,TRBV15,CATSRVPTTPNEQFF
TRBJ1-4,TRBV3-1/TRBV3-2,CASSPPVGLNEKLFF
TRBJ1-1,TRBV20-1,CSAAGTVEVFF
TRBJ2-1,TRBV10-3,CAISATSYNEQFF
TRBJ1-4,TRBV2,CASNGGEDEKLFF
TRBJ2-3,TRBV30,CAWAWSSSTDTQYF